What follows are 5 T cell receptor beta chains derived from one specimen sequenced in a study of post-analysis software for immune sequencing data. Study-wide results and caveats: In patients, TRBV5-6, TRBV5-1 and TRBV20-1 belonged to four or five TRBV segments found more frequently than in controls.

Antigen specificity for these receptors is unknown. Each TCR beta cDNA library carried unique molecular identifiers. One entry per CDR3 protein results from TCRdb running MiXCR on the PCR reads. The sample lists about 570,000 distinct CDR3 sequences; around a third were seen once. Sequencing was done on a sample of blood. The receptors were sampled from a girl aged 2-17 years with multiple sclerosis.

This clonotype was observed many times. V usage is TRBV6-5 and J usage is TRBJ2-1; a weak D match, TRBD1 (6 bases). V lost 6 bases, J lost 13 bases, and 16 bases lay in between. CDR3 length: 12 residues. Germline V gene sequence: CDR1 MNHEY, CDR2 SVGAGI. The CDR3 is CASSSPTGTQFF. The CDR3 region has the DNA TGTGCCAGCAGCTCACCGACAGGAACACAGTTCTTC.

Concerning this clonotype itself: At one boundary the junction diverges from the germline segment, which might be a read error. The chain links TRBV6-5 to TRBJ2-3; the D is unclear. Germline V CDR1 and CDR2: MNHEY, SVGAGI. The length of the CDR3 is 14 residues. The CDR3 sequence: CASSYSDPLDTRYF. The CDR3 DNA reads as TGTGCCAGCAGTTACTCTGATCCCCTTGATACGCGGTATTTT.

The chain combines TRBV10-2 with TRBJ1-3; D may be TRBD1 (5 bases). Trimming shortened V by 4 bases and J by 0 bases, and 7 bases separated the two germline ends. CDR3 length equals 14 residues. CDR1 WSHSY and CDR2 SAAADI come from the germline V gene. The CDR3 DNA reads TGCGCCAGCAGTGGGGGACTCTCTGGAAACACCATATATTTT. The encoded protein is CASSGGLSGNTIYF.

CDR3 nucleotide sequence: TGTGCCATCAGTGAGGGAGCGGGGTTGAACACCGGGGAGCTGTTTTTT. This translates into CAISEGAGLNTGELFF. The rearrangement links TRBV10-3 to TRBJ2-2; 7 bases are shared with TRBD2. CDR1 is ENHRY and CDR2 is SYGVKD in the germline V gene. The CDR3 sequence is 16 residues long. The ends lost 2 bases at V and 1 base at J; junction bases unmatched: 4.

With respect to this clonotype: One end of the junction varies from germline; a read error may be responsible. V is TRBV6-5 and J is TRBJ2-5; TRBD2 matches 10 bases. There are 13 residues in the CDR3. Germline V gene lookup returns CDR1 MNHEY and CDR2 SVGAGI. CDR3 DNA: TGTGCCGGCGGGACTAGCGCTCAAGGGACCCAGTACTTC. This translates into CAGGTSAQGTQYF.